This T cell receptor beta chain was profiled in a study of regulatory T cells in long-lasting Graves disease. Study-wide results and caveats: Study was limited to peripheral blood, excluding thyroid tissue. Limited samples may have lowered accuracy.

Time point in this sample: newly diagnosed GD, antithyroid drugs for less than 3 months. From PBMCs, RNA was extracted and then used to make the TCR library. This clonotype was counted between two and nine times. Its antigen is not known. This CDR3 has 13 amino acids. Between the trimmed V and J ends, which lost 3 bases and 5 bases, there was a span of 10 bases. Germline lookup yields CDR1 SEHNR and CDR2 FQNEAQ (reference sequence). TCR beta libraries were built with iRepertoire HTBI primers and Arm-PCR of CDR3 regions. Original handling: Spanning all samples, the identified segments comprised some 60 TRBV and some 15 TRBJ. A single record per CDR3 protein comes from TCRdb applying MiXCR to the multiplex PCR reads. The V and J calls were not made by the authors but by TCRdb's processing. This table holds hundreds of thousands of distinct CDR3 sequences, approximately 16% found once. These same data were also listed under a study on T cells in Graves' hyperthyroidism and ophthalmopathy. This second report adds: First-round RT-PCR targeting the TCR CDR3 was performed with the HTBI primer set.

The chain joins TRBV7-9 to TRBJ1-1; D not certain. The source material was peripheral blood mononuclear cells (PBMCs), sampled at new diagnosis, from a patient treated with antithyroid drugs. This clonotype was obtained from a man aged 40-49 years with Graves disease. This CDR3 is CASSFFRGTEAFF. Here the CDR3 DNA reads TGTGCCAGCAGCTTCTTTCGGGGTACTGAAGCTTTCTTT.